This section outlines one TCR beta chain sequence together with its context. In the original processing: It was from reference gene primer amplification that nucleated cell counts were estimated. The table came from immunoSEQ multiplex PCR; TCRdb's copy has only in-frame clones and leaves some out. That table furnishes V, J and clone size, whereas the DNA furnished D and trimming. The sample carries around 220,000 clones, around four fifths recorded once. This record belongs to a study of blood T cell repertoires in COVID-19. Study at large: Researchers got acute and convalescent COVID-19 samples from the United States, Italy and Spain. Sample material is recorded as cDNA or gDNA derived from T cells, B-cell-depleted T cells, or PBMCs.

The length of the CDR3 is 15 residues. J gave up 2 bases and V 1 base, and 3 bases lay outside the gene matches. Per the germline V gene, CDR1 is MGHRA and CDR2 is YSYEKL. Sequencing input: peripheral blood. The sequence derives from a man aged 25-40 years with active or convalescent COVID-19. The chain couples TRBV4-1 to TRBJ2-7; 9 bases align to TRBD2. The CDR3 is CASSQAPSGTYEQYF. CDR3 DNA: TGCGCCAGCAGCCAAGCCCCTAGCGGGACCTACGAGCAGTACTTC.